The text below deals with one T cell receptor beta chain. Extractions gave at least 5.5 micrograms of total RNA per sample. Using a J-beta primer mix together with a sample-barcoded 5' primer, a second PCR was run for about 7 to 12 cycles. A template-switch adaptor with 12 random nucleotides tagged each cDNA molecule. TCRdb called the 5' RACE reads again in MiXCR, with one record for every CDR3 protein. The table has around 970,000 distinct CDR3 sequences, 51% seen once. The sample is drawn from a study of blood T cells in healthy people across ages. The sequence was obtained from a woman aged 60 to 75 in good health. The source material was blood.

DNA of the CDR3: TGCGCCAGCAGCCAAGTGCACAGGGAGACCCAGTACTTC. It specifies CASSQVHRETQYF. The gene calls are TRBV4-1 and TRBJ2-5, with a tentative D call TRBD1 (5 bases). The CDR3 has 13 amino acids. Germline CDR1 is MGHRA and CDR2 is YSYEKL. Between the trimmed V and J ends, which lost 1 base and 5 bases, there was a span of 8 bases.